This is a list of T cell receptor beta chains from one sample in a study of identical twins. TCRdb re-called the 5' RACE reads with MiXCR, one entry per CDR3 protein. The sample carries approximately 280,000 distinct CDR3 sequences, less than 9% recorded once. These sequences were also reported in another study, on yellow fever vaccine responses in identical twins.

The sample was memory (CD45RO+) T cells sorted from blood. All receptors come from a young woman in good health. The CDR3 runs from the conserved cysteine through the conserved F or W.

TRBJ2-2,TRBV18,CASSPPGRLANTGELFF
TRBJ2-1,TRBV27,CASSSTLASGYNEQFF
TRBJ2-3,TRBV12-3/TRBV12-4,CASSFYLDTQYF
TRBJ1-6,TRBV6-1,CASRDATGNNSPLHF
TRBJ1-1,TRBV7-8,CASSLERAGGTEAFF
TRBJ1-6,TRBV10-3,CAISEIGQGNSPLHF
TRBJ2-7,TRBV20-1,CSAPPAGRLEQYF
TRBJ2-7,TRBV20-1,CSATPGTATEQYF
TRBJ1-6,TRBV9,CASSEQGGNSPLHF
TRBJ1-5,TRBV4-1,CASSQGGQKNQPQHF
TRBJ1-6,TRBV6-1,CASSAGGLNSPLHF
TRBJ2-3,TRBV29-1,CSVGQGGGTTDTQYF
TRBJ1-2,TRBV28,CASSRGIYGYTF
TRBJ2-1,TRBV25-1,CASSEPNSGTSGHHANEQFF
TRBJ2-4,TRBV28,CASSPHSGQGINIQYF
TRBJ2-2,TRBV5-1,CASSLSGGPGELFF
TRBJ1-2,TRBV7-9,CASSFEGAGGRYGYTF
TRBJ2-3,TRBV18,CASSPGADPADTQYF
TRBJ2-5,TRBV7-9,CASSSASGQETQYF
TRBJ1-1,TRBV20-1,CSARSRQGNTEAFF
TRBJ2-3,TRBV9,CASSVGSPPPDTQYF
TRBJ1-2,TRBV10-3,CAISAFGTGYYGYTF
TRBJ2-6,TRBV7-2,CASSFGGRAGANVLTF
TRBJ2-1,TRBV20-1,CSARSSGVHNEQFF
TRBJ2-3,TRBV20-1,CSATRLAGATDTQYF
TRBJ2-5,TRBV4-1,CASSQPSPGLAGERETQYF
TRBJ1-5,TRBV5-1,CASRGEPTGNQPQHF
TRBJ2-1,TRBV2,CASSEELAGDGFF
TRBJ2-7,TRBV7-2,CASSPGAGPQYEQYF
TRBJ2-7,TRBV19,CASSKGQGIDEQYF
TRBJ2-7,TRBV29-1,CSITSDRGREQYF
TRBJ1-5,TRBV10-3,CAISPTENNQPQHF
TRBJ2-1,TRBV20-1,CSASSGRAVNEQFF
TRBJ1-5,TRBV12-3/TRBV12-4,CASTRTWDQPQHF
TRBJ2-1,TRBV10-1,CASSESDSTKQFF
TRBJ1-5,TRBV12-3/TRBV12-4,CASSFTGGNQPQHF
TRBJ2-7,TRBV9,CASSSGTGVFEQYF
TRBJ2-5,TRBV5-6,CASSLRWGETQYF
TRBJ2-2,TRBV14,CASSQSRVANTGELFF
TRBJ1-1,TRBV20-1,CSARDGGVEAFF
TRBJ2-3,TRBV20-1,CCARDFSGKHSTDTQYF
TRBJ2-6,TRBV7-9,CASRGVSGANVLTF
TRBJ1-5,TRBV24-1,CATSAKTGEVNQPQHF
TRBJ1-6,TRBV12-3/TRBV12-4,CASTPRRDSPLHF
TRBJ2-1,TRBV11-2,CASSLFREAPGKGNEQFF
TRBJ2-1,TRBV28,CASSDTGARYNEQFF
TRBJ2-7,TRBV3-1,CASSQVEREQYF
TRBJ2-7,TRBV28,CASSPRAGSSYEQYF
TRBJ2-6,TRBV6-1,CASMSGGGGANVLTF
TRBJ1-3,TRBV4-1,CASSQVTGGSPGNTIYF
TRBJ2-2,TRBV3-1,CASSRTGNAGELFF
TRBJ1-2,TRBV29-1,CSVEDSFYGYTF
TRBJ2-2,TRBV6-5,CASSYPGQGVGTGELFF
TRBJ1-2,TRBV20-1,CSARVGSGFHGYTF